This T cell receptor (beta chain) was sequenced for a study of blood T cell repertoires in COVID-19. For the study at large: The United States, Italy and Spain supplied acute and convalescent COVID-19 samples. Sources were T cells, B-cell-depleted T cells, or PBMCs; the material itself was cDNA or gDNA.

V lost 0 bases, J lost 12 bases, and 6 bases lay in between. Per germline, CDR1 SNHLY and CDR2 FYNNEI. The CDR3 covers 11 residues. Study processing details: Estimated nucleated cell counts came from reference gene primer amplification. Libraries were prepared by immunoSEQ multiplex PCR; TCRdb keeps only in-frame clonotypes and omits some of them. D and trimming were read from the DNA, whereas the V and J calls and clone size are those reported in that table. The table shows approximately 170,000 clones, with around 84% occurring only once. This clone occurred a few times. The chain couples TRBV2 to TRBJ2-1; tentative D call: TRBD2 (5 bases). Sequenced sample: peripheral blood. The clonotype was recovered from a woman of 80 years or more with acute or convalescent COVID-19. The chain's CDR3 is CASSEARAQFF. The CDR3 DNA is TGTGCCAGCAGTGAAGCGAGGGCGCAGTTCTTC.